These T cell receptor beta chains were read from a single sample in a study of blood T cell repertoires in COVID-19. Some clones are missing from TCRdb's copy, which holds only in-frame ones; the method was immunoSEQ multiplex PCR. Of tens of thousands of clones in the sample, roughly 90% were seen once. The sample consisted of peripheral blood. The origin of the receptors is a man aged 55-75 years with acute or convalescent COVID-19. Both conserved end residues are part of each CDR3. Each record gives: D gene, clone size, V gene, J gene, CDR3 protein, CDR3 DNA. D genes are given only for firm matches. Part of the rows lack a size; the others show once, few, many or a class for expanded clones.

>NA|NA|TRBV11-3|TRBJ2-5
CASSSGRGDHNF
TGTGCCAGCAGCTCAGGGAGGGGGGACCATAACTTC
>TRBD1|NA|TRBV28|TRBJ1-2
CASSRTGGYGYTF
TGTGCCAGCAGTCGGACAGGGGGCTATGGCTACACCTTC
>TRBD2|few|TRBV4-3|TRBJ2-2
CASSQDARAGGPDGELFF
TGCGCCAGCAGCCAAGATGCGCGAGCGGGAGGGCCCGACGGGGAGCTGTTTTTT
>NA|NA|TRBV19|TRBJ1-5
CASRSGGGGQPQHF
TGTGCCAGTAGAAGCGGGGGAGGAGGTCAGCCCCAGCATTTT
>TRBD2|NA|TRBV6-5|TRBJ2-1
CASSLLLAGGKEQFF
TGTGCCAGCAGCCTACTTCTAGCGGGAGGAAAAGAGCAGTTCTTC
>TRBD1|few|TRBV5-1|TRBJ1-1
CASSLGTGQGNTEAFF
TGCGCCAGCAGCTTAGGAACCGGACAGGGTAACACTGAAGCTTTCTTT
>NA|NA|TRBV3-1/TRBV3-2|TRBJ1-6
CASSQEERSPLHF
TGTGCCAGCAGCCAAGAGGAGCGGTCACCCCTCCACTTT
>TRBD1|NA|TRBV7-8|TRBJ1-2
CASSHWTGIFYGYTF
TGTGCCAGCAGTCATTGGACAGGGATATTCTATGGCTACACCTTC
>NA|NA|TRBV5-1|TRBJ2-3
CASSLGYRGSTDTQYF
TGCGCCAGCAGCTTGGGATACCGGGGAAGCACAGATACGCAGTATTTT
>TRBD2|NA|TRBV6-5|TRBJ2-3
CASSYQAGEAADTQYF
TGTGCCAGCAGTTACCAAGCGGGAGAAGCGGCAGATACGCAGTATTTT
>NA|NA|TRBV5-1|TRBJ2-2
CASSSGGGSTGELFF
TGCGCCAGCTCTTCAGGGGGCGGGAGCACCGGGGAGCTGTTTTTT
>TRBD1|NA|TRBV6-6|TRBJ2-5
CASKGQGASDQETQYF
TGTGCCAGCAAGGGACAGGGGGCGTCAGATCAAGAGACCCAGTACTTC
>NA|NA|TRBV10-1|TRBJ2-7
CASSESPSYEQYF
TGCGCCAGCAGTGAGAGCCCCTCCTACGAGCAGTACTTC
>TRBD2|NA|TRBV7-2|TRBJ2-1
CASSLGLAGSNEQFF
TGTGCCAGCAGCTTAGGACTAGCGGGATCCAATGAGCAGTTCTTC
>TRBD1|NA|TRBV5-4|TRBJ1-2
CASSRPGQGDYGYTF
TGTGCCAGCAGTAGACCGGGACAGGGTGACTATGGCTACACCTTC
>TRBD1|NA|TRBV9|TRBJ2-3
CASSVGFSGQTSTDTQYF
TGTGCCAGCAGCGTAGGATTTTCGGGACAGACTAGCACAGATACGCAGTATTTT
>NA|NA|TRBV5-6|TRBJ2-7
CASSLAAGSYEQYF
TGTGCCAGCAGCTTGGCCGCCGGTTCCTACGAGCAGTACTTC
>NA|NA|TRBV5-6|TRBJ1-2
CASSLGGYNYGYTF
TGTGCCAGCTCCCTGGGAGGGTACAACTATGGCTACACCTTC
>NA|NA|TRBV5-1|TRBJ1-5
CASSLAGLQPQHF
TGCGCCAGCAGCTTGGCAGGGTTGCAGCCCCAGCATTTT
>TRBD1|NA|TRBV12-3/TRBV12-4|TRBJ2-7
CASRPGQFYEQYF
TGTGCCAGCAGGCCGGGACAGTTCTACGAGCAGTACTTC
>NA|NA|TRBV7-2|TRBJ1-6
CASSLGGSPLHF
TGTGCCAGCAGCTTAGGAGGTTCACCCCTCCACTTT
>NA|NA|TRBV6-6|TRBJ2-2
CASRGDRQTGELFF
TGTGCCAGCAGAGGCGACAGGCAAACCGGGGAGCTGTTTTTT
>TRBD1|NA|TRBV29-1|TRBJ1-2
CSVQGTGDGYTF
TGCAGCGTTCAAGGGACAGGGGATGGCTACACCTTC
>NA|NA|TRBV3-1/TRBV3-2|TRBJ2-5
CASSQESGRQETQYF
TGTGCCAGCAGCCAAGAGTCTGGCAGACAAGAGACCCAGTACTTC
>TRBD1|NA|TRBV27|TRBJ1-2
CASSYTGANYGYTF
TGTGCCAGCAGTTACACAGGGGCTAACTATGGCTACACCTTC
>NA|NA|TRBV5-1|TRBJ1-1
CASRVGWGENTEAFF
TGCGCCAGCAGAGTTGGGTGGGGGGAGAACACTGAAGCTTTCTTT
>TRBD1|NA|TRBV29-1|TRBJ2-7
CSVERQGANYEQYF
TGCAGCGTTGAAAGACAGGGGGCAAACTACGAGCAGTACTTC
>NA|NA|TRBV27|TRBJ2-3
CASSPPSGGTDTQYF
TGTGCCAGCAGTCCCCCCAGCGGAGGCACAGATACGCAGTATTTT
>NA|NA|TRBV3-1/TRBV3-2|TRBJ1-3
CASTPWGLSGNTIYF
TGTGCCAGCACCCCCTGGGGCCTTAGTGGAAACACCATATATTTT
>NA|NA|TRBV7-9|TRBJ1-4
CASSPPQGSEKLFF
TGTGCCAGCAGCCCCCCCCAAGGGAGTGAAAAACTGTTTTTT
>TRBD1|NA|TRBV5-6|TRBJ2-7
CASSPGQAGNEQYF
TGTGCCAGCAGCCCGGGACAGGCTGGAAACGAGCAGTACTTC
>NA|NA|TRBV2|TRBJ2-5
CATWRGPQETQYF
TGTGCCACCTGGAGGGGCCCCCAAGAGACCCAGTACTTC
>NA|NA|TRBV2|TRBJ1-6
CASSVQGSNSPLHF
TGTGCCAGCAGTGTCCAGGGTTCGAATTCACCCCTCCACTTT
>TRBD2|many|TRBV18|TRBJ2-5
CASSSRTSGEETQYF
TGTGCCAGCTCTTCACGGACTAGCGGGGAAGAGACCCAGTACTTC
>TRBD1|NA|TRBV7-9|TRBJ1-2
CASSPGQEGVYTF
TGTGCCAGCAGCCCGGGACAGGAAGGGGTCTACACCTTC
>TRBD2|once|TRBV13|TRBJ2-2
CASSLGLSSTGLAGVLEDSGELFF
TGTGCCAGCAGCTTAGGCCTAAGTAGTACGGGACTAGCGGGAGTTTTAGAAGATTCCGGGGAGCTGTTTTTT
>TRBD2|NA|TRBV5-1|TRBJ2-5
CASSSALGSGKYQETQYF
TGCGCCAGCAGCTCCGCGCTAGGGAGCGGGAAGTACCAAGAGACCCAGTACTTC
>TRBD1|NA|TRBV25-1|TRBJ2-7
CASKGQGGDEQYF
TGTGCCAGCAAGGGACAGGGGGGCGACGAGCAGTACTTC
>TRBD1|NA|TRBV19|TRBJ2-7
CASSRDRAYEQYF
TGTGCCAGTAGTAGGGACAGGGCCTACGAGCAGTACTTC
>NA|few|TRBV2|TRBJ2-1
CASNRGDYNEQFF
TGTGCCAGCAACCGGGGAGATTACAATGAGCAGTTCTTC
>NA|NA|TRBV7-2|TRBJ1-1
CASSLGPDQAEAFF
TGTGCCAGCAGCTTAGGGCCTGACCAGGCTGAAGCTTTCTTT
>NA|NA|TRBV19|TRBJ2-1
CASSTNRRSSYNEQFF
TGTGCCAGTAGTACGAACAGGCGGAGCTCCTACAATGAGCAGTTCTTC
>TRBD1|NA|TRBV4-1|TRBJ2-3
CASSQQVRGRGSDTQYF
TGCGCCAGCAGCCAACAAGTGAGGGGGCGCGGGTCAGATACGCAGTATTTT
>TRBD2|once|TRBV11-1|TRBJ2-7
CASSLGTSGTHEQYF
TGTGCCAGCAGCTTAGGGACTAGCGGGACCCACGAGCAGTACTTC
>NA|NA|TRBV11-2|TRBJ1-1
CASSLVSNYGAAEAFF
TGTGCCAGCAGCTTAGTTTCTAACTACGGAGCGGCTGAAGCTTTCTTT
>NA|NA|TRBV30|TRBJ1-2
CAWSRDSQVGYTF
TGTGCCTGGAGTCGGGACTCTCAGGTCGGCTACACCTTC
>TRBD1|once|TRBV7-2|TRBJ1-5
CASSLGYWTGREEPQHF
TGTGCCAGCAGCTTAGGGTACTGGACAGGGCGTGAGGAGCCCCAGCATTTT
>NA|NA|TRBV28|TRBJ2-7
CASSPGGYYEQYF
TGTGCCAGCAGTCCTGGCGGGTACTACGAGCAGTACTTC
>TRBD1|NA|TRBV6-5|TRBJ2-3
CATRTGGGIDTQYF
TGTGCCACCCGGACAGGGGGCGGGATAGATACGCAGTATTTT
>NA|NA|TRBV4-3|TRBJ2-5
CASSLFIARATGNRETQYF
TGCGCCAGCAGCCTCTTCATAGCCCGGGCAACGGGGAATAGAGAGACCCAGTACTTC